The source of this T cell receptor beta chain is a study of cytotoxic CD8 clonotypes in ibrutinib-treated CLL. Study observations and caveats: Elevated clonality accompanied ibrutinib response, with a return toward baseline values at progression. Clonality measured at baseline exceeded age-matched healthy donors, tracking circulating CD8+ T-cell counts.

Repertoires were generated with immunoSEQ multiplex PCR, while TCRdb's copy carries only in-frame clones and drops some. The profile covers approximately 15,000 clones, with about 61% appearing a single time and roughly 12% taken by the ten largest. To note about this clone: Antigen unknown.

The source is a human donor with chronic lymphocytic leukemia. The material sequenced was PBMCs, taken before ibrutinib treatment.

The CDR3 DNA reads as TGTGCCAGCAGCTTCGCAGGGCTTAGCTCCTACGAGCAGTACTTC. This sequence encodes CASSFAGLSSYEQYF. This chain uses TRBV5-5 with TRBJ2-7; D perhaps matches TRBD1 (5 bases). This CDR3 region has 15 residues. CDR1 and CDR2 from the germline V gene are SGHKS and YYEKEE (reference sequence). The V and J ends lost 2 bases and 0 bases respectively, with 12 bases between them.